The 20 T cell receptor beta chains presented below share a single source sample, sequenced in a study of cytomegalovirus exposure and HLA in healthy donors. It was with 60 Vbeta and 13 Jbeta primers that the PCR ran. Generated by immunoSEQ multiplex PCR, the TCRdb table keeps only in-frame clones and is missing some. Here the sample spans about 120,000 clones, around 77% being singletons. Specimen: PBMCs. The receptors come from a man between 18 and 35 years old in good health and CMV-seropositive.

The rearrangement joins TRBV5-1 to TRBJ2-7; D perhaps matches TRBD1 (7 bases). V dropped 4 bases and J dropped 5 bases, with 19 bases sitting between them. The CDR3 contains 15 residues. Germline CDR1 reads SGHRS; CDR2 reads YFSETQ. This CDR3 reads CASSAGTAHRNEQYF. As DNA, the CDR3 is TGCGCCAGCAGCGCGGGGACAGCTCACAGGAACGAGCAGTACTTC.

This chain joins TRBV13 and TRBJ1-1, with D maybe TRBD1 (5 bases). The germline gives CDR1 PRHDT, CDR2 FYEKMQ (reference sequence). The CDR3 is 15 amino acids. V was cut by 2 bases and J by 9 bases, with 19 bases left in between. The CDR3 sequence: CASSLIIGAAGQAFF. The CDR3 DNA follows: TGTGCCAGCAGCTTAATTATCGGGGCGGCGGGACAAGCTTTCTTT.

The chain employs TRBV16 and TRBJ1-2; D call uncertain. This CDR3 region has 18 residues. Trimming cost V 4 bases and J 5 bases, with 26 bases left between them. Germline V gene sequence: CDR1 KGHSY, CDR2 FQNENV. The CDR3 spells CASSPHFLNGKGEYGYTF. The CDR3 DNA sequence: TGTGCCAGCAGCCCCCATTTCTTAAATGGGAAGGGAGAGTATGGCTACACCTTC.

This clone was seen a single time. The chain uses TRBV7-9 and TRBJ1-2, with D perhaps TRBD1 (6 bases). This CDR3 has 14 amino acids. Germline V CDR1 and CDR2: SEHNR, FQNEAQ (reference sequence). V lost 6 bases, J lost 4 bases, and 15 bases lay in between. CDR3 coding DNA: TGTGCCAGCAGTCCTCCGGGACATCTCTATGGCTACACCTTC. Its translation is CASSPPGHLYGYTF.

In regard to this clone: Relative to the germline gene, one junction end is altered; a read error may explain this. The V call is TRBV27, the J call TRBJ2-6, with a tentative D call TRBD1 (5 bases). Germline V gives CDR1 MNHEY, CDR2 SMNVEV (reference sequence). This CDR3 contains 14 residues. CDR3 bases: TGTGCCAGCAGCGAACTCGTTGGGGCCAACGGCCTGACTTTC. This encodes CASSELVGANGLTF.

This clone was picked up a small number of times. The gene calls are TRBV18 and TRBJ2-7; 11 bases align to TRBD2. Losses at the gene ends were 3 bases for V and 3 bases for J; bases not matched to a gene: 4. The CDR3 extends over 15 amino acids. Germline V lookup: CDR1 KGHSH, CDR2 LQKENI. CDR3 coding DNA: TGTGCCAGCTCACCCGGACTAGCGGGTTTCTACGAGCAGTACTTC. Residues: CASSPGLAGFYEQYF.

The J gene is TRBJ2-3, the V gene TRBV5-1; D perhaps matches TRBD2 (5 bases). This CDR3 comprises 15 residues. Germline loops: CDR1 SGHRS, CDR2 YFSETQ. Trimming cost V 6 bases and J 2 bases, with 16 bases left between them. The CDR3 DNA follows: TGCGCCAGCACCACTAGTGGTTCAGTCACAGATACGCAGTATTTT. The encoded protein is CASTTSGSVTDTQYF.

V gene TRBV7-8 combines with J gene TRBJ1-2, with D unresolved. V lost 4 bases to trimming and J lost 7 bases, with 13 bases between them. Germline V gene sequence: CDR1 SGHVS, CDR2 FQNEAQ. The CDR3 extends over 13 amino acids. CDR3 bases: TGTGCCAGCAGCTCTCCCTTTTTCAGTGGCTACACCTTC. It yields the protein CASSSPFFSGYTF.

This chain links TRBV2 with TRBJ1-5, with TRBD1 as a possible D gene (5 bases). Germline V gives CDR1 SNHLY, CDR2 FYNNEI. Trimming pared 8 bases from V and 7 bases from J, leaving 15 bases between. This CDR3 region has 13 residues. The CDR3 sequence: CASGPGAGQPQHF. CDR3 nucleotide sequence: TGTGCCAGCGGACCGGGAGCAGGGCAGCCCCAGCATTTT.

The V and J genes are TRBV5-4 and TRBJ2-3; D tentatively reads TRBD1 or TRBD2 (5 bases each). The CDR3 totals 14 residues. Germline loops: CDR1 SGHNT, CDR2 YYREEE (reference sequence). The V and J ends lost 4 bases and 6 bases respectively, with 15 bases between them. The CDR3 spells CASSLGRPGDTQYF. CDR3 bases: TGTGCCAGCAGCCTGGGGCGCCCGGGGGATACGCAGTATTTT. Together with reference TRBV5-4 and TRBJ2-3, the CDR3 gives the full variable domain: ETGVTQSPTHLIKTRGQQVTLRCSSQSGHNTVSWYQQALGQGPQFIFQYYREEENGRGNFPPRFSGLQFPNYSSELNVNALELDDSALYLCASSLGRPGDTQYFGPGTRLTVL.

The rearrangement links TRBV29-1 to TRBJ2-3; D possibly corresponds to TRBD1 (6 bases). The CDR3 sequence is 15 residues long. The V and J ends lost 4 bases and 2 bases respectively, with 16 bases between them. Germline CDR1 reads SQVTM; CDR2 reads ANQGSEA. CDR3 region: CSVVVQGRSTDTQYF. The DNA for the CDR3 is TGCAGCGTTGTAGTGCAGGGGCGGTCCACAGATACGCAGTATTTT.

V is TRBV7-9 and J is TRBJ1-1, with 9 bases lining up with TRBD1. The V and J ends lost 6 bases and 1 base, in that order; junction bases with no gene match: 6. This CDR3 is 15 amino acids long. The germline CDR1 and CDR2 sequences are SEHNR and FQNEAQ (reference sequence). The chain's CDR3 is CASRLQGAKNTEAFF. The CDR3, as DNA: TGTGCCAGCAGGTTACAGGGGGCAAAGAACACTGAAGCTTTCTTT. The full variable domain, with the rest looked up from reference TRBV7-9 and TRBJ1-1, is DTGVSQNPRHKITKRGQNVTFRCDPISEHNRLYWYRQTLGQGPEFLTYFQNEAQLEKSRLLSDRFSAERPKGSFSTLEIQRTEQGDSAMYLCASRLQGAKNTEAFFGQGTRLTVV.

This chain connects TRBV7-9 to TRBJ2-5; 11 bases fit TRBD2. With V trimmed by 0 bases and J by 4 bases, 1 base remained unmatched. The CDR3 consists of 15 residues. CDR1 is SEHNR, CDR2 FQNEAQ, per germline (reference sequence). The CDR3 DNA reads as TGTGCCAGCAGCTTAGCGCTAGCGGGAGGAGAGACCCAGTACTTC. Its translation is CASSLALAGGETQYF.

V usage is TRBV19 and J usage is TRBJ2-3, with D unresolved. V lost 4 bases, J lost 6 bases, and 5 bases lay in between. Germline V CDR1 and CDR2: LNHDA, SQIVND (reference sequence). This CDR3 region has 11 residues. CDR3 sequence: CASSTVDTQYF. The DNA of the CDR3 is TGTGCCAGTAGTACGGTGGATACGCAGTATTTT.

This chain uses TRBV5-6 with TRBJ1-1, with D maybe TRBD1 (5 bases). This CDR3 contains 14 residues. Per the germline V gene, CDR1 is SGHDT and CDR2 is YYEEEE. V shed 4 bases and J shed 8 bases, with 18 bases lying between them. CDR3 sequence (DNA): TGTGCCAGCAGCCCGAAAAGGCGGGACTTAGAAGCTTTCTTT. It is translated as CASSPKRRDLEAFF.

V and J are TRBV7-6 and TRBJ2-3; TRBD2 might be the D (5 bases). V was shortened by 0 bases and J by 0 bases, with 10 bases between the two germline ends. The germline gives CDR1 SGHVS, CDR2 FNYEAQ. The CDR3 spans 16 residues. The CDR3 loop reads CASSLAPRGSTDTQYF. DNA for the CDR3: TGTGCCAGCAGCTTAGCTCCTCGCGGGAGCACAGATACGCAGTATTTT.

The V call is TRBV29-1, the J call TRBJ2-3, with 12 bases matching TRBD2. The CDR3 contains 18 residues. The V segment lost 4 bases and the J segment 5 bases; nucleotides outside the gene matches: 16. Per the germline V gene, CDR1 is SQVTM and CDR2 is ANQGSEA. As DNA, the CDR3 is TGCAGCGTTGGGGGCCCTCTGGGACTAGCGGGCGGTAGAGATACGCAGTATTTT. Translation: CSVGGPLGLAGGRDTQYF.

J is TRBJ2-5 and V is TRBV30, with TRBD2 as a possible D gene (6 bases). V lost 5 bases and J 5 bases, leaving 9 bases between the germline ends. The CDR3 sequence is 11 residues long. Germline values: CDR1 GTSNPN, CDR2 SVGIG (reference sequence). In DNA, the CDR3 is TGTGCCTGGGCTGCGGGGGAGACCCAGTACTTC. Amino acid sequence: CAWAAGETQYF.

This clone has only one observation. The V call is TRBV5-6, the J call TRBJ2-5; a possible D gene is TRBD1 (5 bases). This CDR3 spans 14 amino acids. V was cut by 2 bases and J by 2 bases, with 10 bases left in between. Germline CDR1 SGHDT, CDR2 YYEEEE. The CDR3 DNA follows: TGTGCCAGCAGCTTAATCGACAGTCAAGAGACCCAGTACTTC. It is translated as CASSLIDSQETQYF.

Comment on this clone: In the same sample, other DNA sequences code for this CDR3. V is TRBV28 and J is TRBJ1-4; D is unclear. Germline CDR1 is MDHEN and CDR2 is SYDVKM. The length of the CDR3 is 15 residues. The V end was cut by 5 bases, the J end by 0 bases, with 10 bases between. In nucleotides, the CDR3 is TGTGCCAGCAGTCCTCCTTTAACAACTAATGAAAAACTGTTTTTT. Its protein is CASSPPLTTNEKLFF.